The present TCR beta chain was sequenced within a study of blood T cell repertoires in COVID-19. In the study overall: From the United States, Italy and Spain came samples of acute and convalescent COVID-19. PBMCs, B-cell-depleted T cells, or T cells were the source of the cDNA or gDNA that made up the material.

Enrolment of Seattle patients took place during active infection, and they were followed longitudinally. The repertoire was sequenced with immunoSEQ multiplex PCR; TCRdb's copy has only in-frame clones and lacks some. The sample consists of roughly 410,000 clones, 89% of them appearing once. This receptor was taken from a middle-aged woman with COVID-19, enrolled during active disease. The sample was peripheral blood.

CDR3 bases: TGCGCCAGCAGTGGGCGAGGGAGTGTCATTTCGGGCGGGGAGCTGTTTTTT. This codes for CASSGRGSVISGGELFF. This chain connects TRBV5-1 to TRBJ2-2; the D gene is possibly TRBD2 (5 bases). V dropped 5 bases and J dropped 7 bases, with 24 bases sitting between them. CDR3 length: 17 residues. CDR1 SGHRS and CDR2 YFSETQ come from the germline V gene.